The clone carrying this T cell receptor beta chain was picked up a small number of times. The authors' processing: Estimation of nucleated cell counts was performed using reference gene primer amplification. Method: immunoSEQ multiplex PCR; TCRdb's copy keeps in-frame clones and lacks some. That table is the source of V, J and clone size, and D and trimming were worked out from the DNA. The sample gives around 160,000 clones, approximately 85% of which show up once; 8% is in the top ten. This entry comes from a study of blood T cell repertoires in COVID-19. The CDR3 spans 17 residues. The ends lost 10 bases at V and 7 bases at J; junction bases unmatched: 16. Looked up from germline, CDR1 is ENHRY and CDR2 is SYGVKD. Followed over time, Seattle patients had been enrolled while infection was active.

The material sequenced was peripheral blood. J is TRBJ2-2 and V is TRBV10-3; 12 nucleotides align to TRBD2. This receptor was identified in a woman aged 55-70 years with COVID-19, enrolled during active disease. The CDR3, as DNA: TGTGCCACCTCCCAACCGACTAGCGGGGGAATCATCGGGGAGCTGTTTTTT. Translated: CATSQPTSGGIIGELFF.